A selection of T cell receptor beta chains follows, all from one sample in a study of CD8+CD57+ T cells in acquired aplastic anemia. In TCRdb, the reads were re-called with MiXCR into one record per CDR3 protein. The data show fewer than 250,000 distinct CDR3 sequences, almost 50% seen once. Sequenced: sorted CD4+, CD8+, or CD8+CD57+ T cells (not recorded which) from PBMCs. Receptors were obtained from a human donor with aplastic anemia. Both conserved end residues are part of each CDR3. Each record gives: J gene, V gene, clone size, D gene, CDR3 protein, CDR3 DNA. A D gene is named only where the DNA matches it firmly. Not every row has a clone size; where given, it reads once, few, many or a size class.

>TRBJ2-7|TRBV20-1|many|TRBD2
CSATRLAATYEQYF
TGCAGTGCCACAAGACTAGCGGCCACCTACGAGCAGTACTTC
>TRBJ2-5|TRBV7-8|.|TRBD1
CASRRRQGPLTQYF
TGTGCCAGCAGACGAAGACAGGGCCCTCTGACCCAGTACTTC
>TRBJ1-1|TRBV5-1|.|.
CASSLDSATEAFF
TGCGCCAGCAGCTTGGATTCGGCCACTGAAGCTTTCTTT
>TRBJ1-1|TRBV20-1|many|.
CSARDLSRGNIMNTEAFF
TGCAGTGCTAGAGATCTGTCCAGGGGAAACATCATGAACACTGAAGCTTTCTTT
>TRBJ1-1|TRBV7-3|.|.
CASSRVGLTNTEAFF
TGTGCCAGCAGCCGGGTAGGACTTACGAACACTGAAGCTTTCTTT
>TRBJ1-2|TRBV29-1|many|TRBD1
CSAWTGAYGYTF
TGCAGCGCCTGGACAGGGGCCTATGGCTACACCTTC
>TRBJ2-3|TRBV3-1|many|.
CASSQSQLGLYF
TGTGCCAGCAGCCAATCCCAACTAGGCCTTTATTTT
>TRBJ1-5|TRBV7-8|many|.
CASSSTGGVRQPQHF
TGTGCCAGCAGTTCCACGGGGGGCGTGAGGCAGCCCCAGCATTTT
>TRBJ2-3|TRBV19|.|.
CARLAGTDESTDTQYF
TGTGCCAGACTGGCCGGGACGGATGAAAGCACAGATACGCAGTATTTT
>TRBJ2-7|TRBV11-2|many|.
CASSSSSYEQYF
TGTGCCAGCAGCTCTAGCTCCTACGAGCAGTACTTC
>TRBJ2-1|TRBV5-1|many|TRBD2
CASSGGDLGNEQFF
TGCGCCAGCAGCGGGGGGGACCTGGGGAATGAGCAGTTCTTC
>TRBJ1-1|TRBV6-6|many|.
CASKGGLNTEAFF
TGTGCCAGCAAAGGAGGCTTGAACACTGAAGCTTTCTTT
>TRBJ1-5|TRBV19|.|.
CASTRWNSNQPQHF
TGTGCCAGCACCCGGTGGAATAGCAATCAGCCCCAGCATTTT
>TRBJ2-1|TRBV28|.|.
CASSPRWGGMSSYNEQFF
TGTGCCAGCAGCCCCAGGTGGGGCGGGATGAGCTCCTACAATGAGCAGTTCTTC
>TRBJ1-4|TRBV12-3/TRBV12-4|few|TRBD1
CASSWDRDELFF
TGTGCCAGCAGTTGGGACAGGGATGAACTGTTTTTT
>TRBJ1-3|TRBV9|many|.
CASSVVGGTSSGNTIYF
TGTGCCAGCAGCGTAGTAGGGGGGACCAGCTCTGGAAACACCATATATTTT
>TRBJ2-1|TRBV7-3|.|TRBD2
CASSLQAGGFHEQFF
TGTGCCAGCAGCTTACAAGCGGGGGGGTTTCATGAGCAGTTCTTC
>TRBJ2-3|TRBV5-5|.|.
CASSTEGRGTDTQYF
TGTGCCAGCAGCACCGAGGGGCGGGGCACAGATACGCAGTATTTT
>TRBJ2-7|TRBV19|.|.
CASSSGRVYEQYF
TGTGCCAGCAGCTCGGGACGGGTCTACGAGCAGTACTTC
>TRBJ2-7|TRBV9|.|TRBD1
CASSVGGTGASYEQYF
TGTGCCAGCAGCGTAGGCGGGACAGGTGCCTCCTACGAGCAGTACTTC
>TRBJ1-2|TRBV29-1|few|.
CSVARSGALNYGYTF
TGCAGCGTTGCCAGGTCAGGGGCACTTAACTATGGCTACACCTTC
>TRBJ1-2|TRBV20-1|.|.
CSATLGDSPYTF
TGCAGTGCTACGCTCGGTGACAGCCCCTACACCTTC